A single sample gave rise to the 4 T cell receptor beta chains below, sequenced in a study of CD8+ T cells in alopecia areata (dated by TCRdb to 2016 to 2018). Read against the paper, the sample's time point label means: about 4 weeks on oral tofacitinib. The sample's treatment or condition label is to be understood as: oral pan-JAK inhibitor, 5-10 mg twice daily. Library preparation was by the immunoSEQ multiplex PCR assay. To provide template for TCR sequencing, every sample had RNA extracted and reverse transcribed into cDNA. Here the immuneACCESS table is served through TCRdb, limited to in-frame sequences with V and J called. Missing clones are a known gap in these copies; in checked studies unresolved V genes cover under half, and the rest lacks a known reason. Recorded for this sample are around 70,000 clones; over 25% of them occurred a single time. The ten largest clones add up to 14% to 15% of the sample.

Specimen: CD8+ T cells sorted from blood, collected at week 4, from a patient treated with tofacitinib. The receptors were gathered from a human donor with alopecia areata.

The rearrangement joins TRBV27 to TRBJ2-1, with TRBD2 matching over 10 bases. Germline V lookup: CDR1 MNHEY, CDR2 SMNVEV (reference sequence). CDR3 length: 15 amino acids. V trimming: 8 bases; J trimming: 7 bases; junction bases outside the gene matches: 11. The CDR3 protein is CASAPRLAGVNEQFF. DNA of the CDR3: TGTGCCAGCGCGCCCAGGCTAGCGGGAGTAAATGAGCAGTTCTTC.

A word on this clone: The junction departs from the called germline gene at one end, perhaps through a read error. The rearrangement uses TRBV4-2 and TRBJ2-7; D uncertain. This CDR3 is 15 amino acids long. In germline, CDR1 is LGHNA, CDR2 YNFKEQ. The CDR3 is CASSEEKEFAYEQYF. For the CDR3, the DNA is TGTGCCAGCAGCGAAGAGAAGGAGTTCGCCTACGAGCAGTACTTC.

This clone turned up a few times. V usage is TRBV7-9 and J usage is TRBJ2-3, with TRBD2 matching over 9 bases. Trimming at V came to 5 bases and at J to 0 bases, leaving 3 bases not matched to a gene. The CDR3 is 15 amino acids. Germline CDR1 SEHNR, CDR2 FQNEAQ (reference sequence). CDR3 nucleotide sequence: TGTGCCAGCAGCCCGACTAGCGGAAGCACAGATACGCAGTATTTT. It yields the protein CASSPTSGSTDTQYF. The entire variable domain, with the rest obtained from reference TRBV7-9 and TRBJ2-3, is as follows: DTGVSQNPRHKITKRGQNVTFRCDPISEHNRLYWYRQTLGQGPEFLTYFQNEAQLEKSRLLSDRFSAERPKGSFSTLEIQRTEQGDSAMYLCASSPTSGSTDTQYFGPGTRLTVL.

This chain links TRBV11-2 with TRBJ1-1, with D unresolved. V gave up 2 bases and J gave up 0 bases, with 7 bases separating them. The CDR3 has 14 residues. Germline V gene sequence: CDR1 SGHAT, CDR2 FQNNGV. In DNA form, the CDR3 reads TGTGCCAGCAGCTTAATCAACATGAACACTGAAGCTTTCTTT. The encoded protein is CASSLINMNTEAFF.